The rows below give T cell receptor beta chains drawn from one sample of a study of response to subunit inactivated influenza vaccine. Each CDR3 protein gets one entry after TCRdb re-called the RT-PCR reads with MiXCR. The sample lists some 850,000 distinct CDR3 sequences, approximately 18% seen once, with roughly a tenth in the top ten. Here the sequenced sample was PBMCs from blood, taken more than 4 days after vaccination. These receptors came from a man between 50 and 59 years old who received an inactivated influenza vaccine. Each CDR3 is given with its conserved first and last residue. D genes are given only for firm matches. Size tells how often a clone was seen (once, few, many) or the class of an expanded clone, and some rows leave it out.

j_call | d_call | clone_size | v_call | cdr3_aa | cdr3_nt
TRBJ2-1 | . | . | TRBV20-1 | CSATDTFVPEQFF | TGCAGTGCCACTGATACTTTCGTGCCCGAACAGTTCTTC
TRBJ2-4 | . | once | TRBV20-1 | CSAPRTENIQYF | TGCAGTGCCCCTCGCACGGAAAACATTCAGTACTTC
TRBJ2-1 | TRBD2 | . | TRBV7-2 | CASSQSGRSVVEQFF | TGTGCCAGCAGTCAGAGCGGGAGGTCCGTCGTTGAGCAGTTCTTC
TRBJ2-1 | TRBD1 | . | TRBV18 | CASSPTGDHEQFF | TGTGCCAGCTCACCGACAGGGGACCATGAGCAGTTCTTC
TRBJ1-2 | . | many | TRBV20-1 | CSARAPGARANYGYTF | TGCAGTGCTAGAGCCCCTGGGGCGAGAGCTAACTATGGCTACACCTTC
TRBJ2-2 | . | few | TRBV25-1 | CASSEVPNTGELFF | TGTGCCAGCAGTGAAGTCCCTAACACCGGGGAGCTGTTTTTT
TRBJ1-2 | . | . | TRBV4-2 | CASSQEDRQNYGYTF | TGTGCCAGCAGCCAAGAGGACAGACAAAACTATGGCTACACCTTC
TRBJ1-6 | . | . | TRBV7-9 | CASSQDSDSPLHF | TGTGCCAGCAGCCAGGACAGTGATTCACCCCTCCACTTT
TRBJ2-5 | TRBD1 | few | TRBV20-1 | CSGGTVYKLETQYF | TGCAGTGGGGGGACAGTTTACAAGTTAGAGACCCAGTACTTC
TRBJ2-3 | TRBD2 | . | TRBV6-5 | CASSYSVSGSKVNTQYF | TGTGCCAGCAGTTACTCGGTTAGCGGGAGCAAAGTAAATACGCAGTATTTT
TRBJ2-1 | TRBD1 | . | TRBV9 | CASSPLGQGFNEQFF | TGTGCCAGCAGCCCCCTGGGACAGGGGTTCAATGAGCAGTTCTTC
TRBJ1-2 | . | many | TRBV7-9 | CASSPSGSIGYGYTF | TGTGCCAGCAGTCCTTCGGGGTCCATCGGCTATGGCTACACCTTC
TRBJ2-1 | . | many | TRBV20-1 | CSALDFRGSNEQFF | TGCAGTGCTTTGGACTTCCGAGGAAGCAATGAGCAGTTCTTC
TRBJ1-5 | . | few | TRBV24-1 | CATSGAGSNQPQHF | TGTGCCACCAGTGGGGCGGGGAGCAATCAGCCCCAGCATTTT
TRBJ1-5 | . | . | TRBV29-1 | CSVRKGDNQPQHF | TGCAGCGTTCGAAAAGGGGACAATCAGCCCCAGCATTTT
TRBJ2-7 | . | . | TRBV6-5 | CASSIRDGPYEQYF | TGTGCCAGCAGTATACGGGACGGCCCCTACGAGCAGTACTTC
TRBJ2-1 | TRBD2 | . | TRBV28 | CATPPLAPPYNEQFF | TGTGCCACCCCCCCACTAGCGCCGCCCTACAATGAGCAGTTCTTC
TRBJ2-1 | . | once | TRBV13 | CARGPGGRHNEQFF | TGTGCCAGGGGCCCCGGAGGTCGCCATAATGAGCAGTTCTTC
TRBJ2-7 | . | few | TRBV5-1 | CASSLIGTSDYEQYF | TGCGCCAGCAGTCTGATTGGGACTTCGGACTACGAGCAGTACTTC
TRBJ2-5 | . | . | TRBV7-8 | CASSLGRTAVETQYF | TGTGCCAGCAGCTTAGGAAGGACCGCCGTCGAGACCCAGTACTTC
TRBJ2-1 | TRBD1 | . | TRBV20-1 | CSARQGTSYNEQFF | TGCAGTGCTCGACAGGGGACCTCCTACAATGAGCAGTTCTTC
TRBJ2-3 | TRBD2 | . | TRBV20-1 | CSARPTSGSPNVDTQYF | TGCAGTGCTAGACCTACTAGCGGGAGCCCTAATGTGGATACGCAGTATTTT
TRBJ2-3 | . | many | TRBV29-1 | CSVGTAGSDTQYF | TGCAGCGTTGGAACAGCCGGTTCAGATACGCAGTATTTT
TRBJ2-3 | TRBD2 | many | TRBV27 | CASSLSGRASTDTQYF | TGTGCCAGCAGTTTAAGCGGGAGGGCGAGCACAGATACGCAGTATTTT
TRBJ2-3 | TRBD1 | . | TRBV28 | CASSLTGTGGTDTQYF | TGTGCCAGCAGTTTAACCGGGACAGGGGGCACAGATACGCAGTATTTT
TRBJ2-7 | TRBD2 | many | TRBV6-2/TRBV6-3 | CASSLTLSTSGRNSYEQYF | TGTGCCAGCAGCCTTACGCTGAGTACTAGCGGGAGGAACTCCTACGAGCAGTACTTC
TRBJ1-2 | . | . | TRBV3-1 | CASSHLTVNYGYTF | TGTGCCAGCAGCCATTTGACAGTGAACTATGGCTACACCTTC
TRBJ1-4 | TRBD1 | . | TRBV7-8 | CASSLAPLGTEYEKLFF | TGTGCCAGCAGCTTAGCTCCGCTAGGGACAGAATATGAAAAACTGTTTTTT
TRBJ2-1 | . | many | TRBV7-2 | CASSPQPDGTRQFF | TGTGCCAGCAGCCCCCAGCCCGATGGGACCAGACAGTTCTTC
TRBJ2-1 | . | few | TRBV7-2 | CASSRLESLYSEQFF | TGTGCCAGCAGTAGACTAGAAAGTCTGTATAGTGAGCAGTTCTTC
TRBJ2-1 | . | . | TRBV5-1 | CASSLHGQTSSYNEQFF | TGCGCCAGCAGCTTGCATGGCCAGACTAGCTCCTACAATGAGCAGTTCTTC
TRBJ2-7 | . | few | TRBV7-8 | CASNTGGIGQYF | TGTGCCAGCAACACGGGGGGCATTGGGCAGTACTTC
TRBJ1-1 | . | few | TRBV27 | CASSLDSPWNTEAFF | TGTGCCAGCAGTTTGGATAGCCCTTGGAACACTGAAGCTTTCTTT
TRBJ2-7 | TRBD1 | few | TRBV20-1 | CSARRTGGIYFPQEQYF | TGCAGTGCTAGACGGACAGGGGGCATCTATTTTCCTCAAGAGCAGTACTTC
TRBJ2-2 | . | . | TRBV6-1 | CASSEGRPGELFF | TGTGCCAGCAGTGAAGGCAGACCCGGGGAGCTGTTTTTT
TRBJ2-7 | TRBD1 | . | TRBV27 | CASSLKTGSRYEQYF | TGTGCCAGCAGTTTAAAGACAGGGTCTCGGTACGAGCAGTACTTC
TRBJ2-1 | . | . | TRBV15 | CATSSRRGSYNEQFF | TGTGCCACCAGCAGCCGCAGGGGCTCCTACAATGAGCAGTTCTTC
TRBJ2-1 | TRBD2 | few | TRBV7-8 | CASSLGSVAGTHEQFF | TGTGCCAGCAGCTTAGGCTCGGTAGCGGGGACCCATGAGCAGTTCTTC
TRBJ2-7 | . | . | TRBV2 | CASSAWRYEQYF | TGTGCCAGCAGTGCCTGGCGGTACGAGCAGTACTTC
TRBJ1-1 | . | . | TRBV18 | CASSPYGGLFTEAFF | TGTGCCAGCTCACCATATGGGGGTCTCTTCACTGAAGCTTTCTTT
TRBJ2-1 | TRBD1 | . | TRBV5-1 | CASSLAPGQGANEQFF | TGCGCCAGCAGCTTGGCTCCGGGACAGGGGGCCAATGAGCAGTTCTTC
TRBJ2-3 | TRBD2 | . | TRBV5-1 | CASTPAGGRMDTQYF | TGCGCCAGCACTCCAGCGGGAGGGCGGATGGATACGCAGTATTTT
TRBJ2-5 | . | few | TRBV12-3/TRBV12-4 | CASSLRDRGETQYF | TGTGCCAGCAGCCTCCGGGACCGAGGGGAGACCCAGTACTTC
TRBJ1-1 | . | . | TRBV20-1 | CSAGTRMNTEAFF | TGCAGTGCGGGGACGCGGATGAACACTGAAGCTTTCTTT
TRBJ1-4 | TRBD1 | few | TRBV20-1 | CSARVTGGGEKLFF | TGCAGTGCTAGAGTCACAGGGGGCGGTGAAAAACTGTTTTTT
TRBJ1-1 | TRBD1 | few | TRBV5-1 | CASTYGTGDTEAFF | TGCGCCAGCACCTACGGGACAGGGGACACTGAAGCTTTCTTT
TRBJ2-7 | . | . | TRBV4-2 | CASSQPDREEQYF | TGTGCCAGCAGCCAGCCAGACCGCGAGGAGCAGTACTTC
TRBJ1-3 | . | few | TRBV28 | CASSLYTGGTGNTIYF | TGTGCCAGCAGTTTATATACGGGAGGGACTGGAAACACCATATATTTT
TRBJ2-3 | TRBD2 | many | TRBV10-3 | CAISPGTSRDTQYF | TGTGCCATCAGCCCCGGGACTAGCAGAGATACGCAGTATTTT
TRBJ2-7 | . | . | TRBV5-6 | CASSLGPVVASYEQYF | TGTGCCAGCAGCTTGGGTCCCGTTGTGGCCTCCTACGAGCAGTACTTC
TRBJ2-7 | . | . | TRBV7-2 | CASSLTAGKGYEQYF | TGTGCCAGCAGCTTAACGGCAGGGAAGGGGTACGAGCAGTACTTC
TRBJ1-5 | . | . | TRBV2 | CASSRGEGPQHF | TGTGCCAGCTCGAGGGGTGAGGGGCCCCAGCATTTT
TRBJ2-5 | TRBD2 | many | TRBV20-1 | CSATTGLAGGETQYF | TGCAGTGCTACCACGGGACTAGCGGGTGGCGAGACCCAGTACTTC
TRBJ2-6 | TRBD1 | few | TRBV4-1 | CASSQHGDRANVLTF | TGCGCCAGCAGCCAACATGGGGACAGAGCCAACGTCCTGACTTTC
TRBJ2-1 | TRBD1 | . | TRBV11-2 | CASSTGTGGALAQNNERFF | TGTGCCAGCAGCACCGGGACAGGGGGTGCCCTGGCCCAAAACAATGAGCGGTTCTTC
TRBJ2-5 | TRBD2 | few | TRBV7-2 | CASRRTSGLPETQYF | TGTGCCAGCAGGAGGACTAGCGGGCTTCCAGAGACCCAGTACTTC
TRBJ2-1 | TRBD2 | few | TRBV20-1 | CSASSGNSGKGQFF | TGCAGTGCTAGCTCGGGGAATAGCGGGAAAGGGCAGTTCTTC
TRBJ2-5 | TRBD2 | . | TRBV5-1 | CASSLGDRTSGFQETQYF | TGCGCCAGCAGCTTGGGAGACAGGACTAGCGGATTCCAAGAGACCCAGTACTTC
TRBJ1-1 | TRBD1 | . | TRBV24-1 | CATSDYGTGRAFF | TGTGCCACCAGTGACTACGGGACAGGGAGAGCTTTCTTT
TRBJ2-3 | TRBD2 | . | TRBV4-3 | CASSQGGLANTDTQYF | TGCGCCAGCAGCCAGGGGGGACTAGCGAACACAGATACGCAGTATTTT